The 32 T cell receptor beta chains below come from one sample, sequenced in a study of blood T cell repertoires in COVID-19 (TCRdb year 2020). The method behind the library was the immunoSEQ multiplex PCR assay. Entries here come from immuneACCESS through TCRdb and include only in-frame sequences with V and J called. Some clones fail to appear in such tables; in the studies checked, an unresolved V gene covers under half of the shortfall, and the cause of the remainder is unknown. In this sample the table shows about 220,000 clones, roughly 89% of which occur a single time. Over 3% of the sample rests with the top ten. The sequenced sample consisted of PBMCs or T cells enriched from blood (not recorded which). These receptors all stem from a woman between 35 and 50 years old with acute COVID-19.

The chain employs TRBV5-6 and TRBJ1-2, with D maybe TRBD1 (5 bases). This CDR3 contains 14 residues. Trimming removed 5 bases from V and 3 bases from J, with 14 bases in between. Per the germline V gene, CDR1 is SGHDT and CDR2 is YYEEEE. The CDR3 nucleotides are TGTGCCAGCAGGAGACTTTTACAGGACTATGGCTACACCTTC. This gives the protein CASRRLLQDYGYTF.

The chain uses TRBV11-2 and TRBJ2-5, with 10 bases fitting TRBD2. Germline lookup yields CDR1 SGHAT and CDR2 FQNNGV. The CDR3 length is 16 residues. Losses at the gene ends were 4 bases for V and 10 bases for J; bases not matched to a gene: 15. The CDR3 region has the DNA TGTGCCAGCAGCTCCGACCCTCTATCTAGCGGGGGTATCCAGTACTTC. As protein: CASSSDPLSSGGIQYF.

The V call is TRBV6-5, the J call TRBJ1-5; D is perhaps TRBD1 (5 bases). CDR1 and CDR2 from the germline V gene are MNHEY and SVGAGI. The ends were cut back, 4 bases at V and 7 bases at J, with 14 bases in the middle. This CDR3 spans 14 amino acids. The CDR3 loop is CASSSPSSGQPQHF. CDR3 nucleotide sequence: TGTGCCAGCAGTTCCCCCTCGTCAGGGCAGCCCCAGCATTTT.

The genes are TRBV27 and TRBJ1-5, with TRBD1 matching 9 bases. The CDR3 runs 16 residues. J was trimmed by 0 bases and V by 6 bases; bases with no gene match: 6. Looked up from germline, CDR1 is MNHEY and CDR2 is SMNVEV (reference sequence). CDR3 residues: CASRSTGGYSNQPQHF. The CDR3 DNA follows: TGTGCCAGCAGGTCGACAGGGGGTTATAGCAATCAGCCCCAGCATTTT.

The chain combines TRBV29-1 with TRBJ1-1; the D gene is possibly TRBD1 (5 bases). Trimming shortened V by 7 bases and J by 5 bases, and 17 bases separated the two germline ends. Per germline, CDR1 SQVTM and CDR2 ANQGSEA. The CDR3 extends over 13 amino acids. This chain's CDR3 is CSAWWGGVTEAFF. The CDR3, as DNA: TGCAGCGCCTGGTGGGGGGGTGTGACTGAAGCTTTCTTT.

The chain links TRBV6-2 or TRBV6-3 to TRBJ2-7; the match to TRBD2 covers 15 bases. Germline CDR1 and CDR2: MNHEY and SVGEGT. CDR3 length equals 14 residues. J was trimmed by 9 bases and V by 7 bases; bases with no gene match: 7. The CDR3 DNA reads as TGTGCCAGCACCCCGGGACTAGCGGGAGGAAGGCAGTACGTC. This encodes CASTPGLAGGRQYV.

V is TRBV24-1 and J is TRBJ2-2, with 8 bases that match TRBD1. V dropped 10 bases and J dropped 5; count of bases not matched to a gene: 8. CDR1 is KGHDR and CDR2 is SFDVKD in the germline V gene. CDR3 length: 14 residues. This chain's CDR3 is CATHQGAQTGELFF. The CDR3 region has the DNA TGTGCCACGCACCAGGGGGCCCAAACCGGGGAGCTGTTTTTT.

The V and J genes are TRBV7-9 and TRBJ2-1, with D possibly TRBD2 on 6 matching bases. The germline V and J ends were trimmed by 5 bases and 6 bases, with 14 bases remaining between them. Per germline, CDR1 SEHNR and CDR2 FQNEAQ (reference sequence). The CDR3 covers 14 residues. DNA for the CDR3: TGTGCCAGCAGCCGGGACTCGTGGGGCAATGAGCAGTTCTTC. This translates into CASSRDSWGNEQFF.

This clone was recorded a few times. This rearrangement joins TRBV2 to TRBJ1-5, with D perhaps TRBD1 (6 bases). Trimming removed 8 bases at V and 7 bases at J, with 15 bases between. Germline CDR1 reads SNHLY; CDR2 reads FYNNEI. The CDR3 has 13 amino acids. As DNA, the CDR3 is TGTGCCAGCTGTGTGAGGGGGTCACAGCCCCAGCATTTT. Encoded protein: CASCVRGSQPQHF. The full variable domain, in which reference TRBV2 and TRBJ1-5 provide the parts outside the CDR3, is EPEVTQTPSHQVTQMGQEVILRCVPISNHLYFYWYRQILGQKVEFLVSFYNNEISEKSEIFDDQFSVERPDGSNFTLKIRSTKLEDSAMYFCASCVRGSQPQHFGDGTRLSIL.

This rearrangement joins TRBV5-1 to TRBJ2-5, with 8 bases lining up with TRBD1. Germline CDR1 and CDR2: SGHRS and YFSETQ. This CDR3 has 16 residues. Trimming cost V 0 bases and J 5 bases; bases outside gene matches: 9. CDR3 bases: TGCGCCAGCAGCTTGGATGTAGCAGGGGGCGCGGAGACCCAGTACTTC. Translating it yields CASSLDVAGGAETQYF.

This rearrangement joins TRBV9 to TRBJ2-1, with D uncertain. CDR3 size: 11 residues. CDR1 and CDR2 from the germline V gene are SGDLS and YYNGEE. The V and J ends lost 3 bases and 6 bases respectively, with 4 bases between them. This CDR3 is CASSASNEQFF. In nucleotides, the CDR3 is TGTGCCAGCAGCGCCAGCAATGAGCAGTTCTTC.

This clone appeared a single time. The rearrangement uses TRBV5-4 and TRBJ2-1, with D possibly matching TRBD2 (6 bases). Trimming stripped 4 bases from V and 8 bases from J, with 19 bases between. The CDR3 spans 15 residues. Germline assignment: CDR1 SGHNT and CDR2 YYREEE (reference sequence). CDR3 amino acids: CASSPTLAREHEQFF. The CDR3 DNA reads TGTGCCAGCAGCCCTACCTTGGCACGGGAGCATGAGCAGTTCTTC. Full variable domain (outside the CDR3, taken from reference TRBV5-4 and TRBJ2-1): ETGVTQSPTHLIKTRGQQVTLRCSSQSGHNTVSWYQQALGQGPQFIFQYYREEENGRGNFPPRFSGLQFPNYSSELNVNALELDDSALYLCASSPTLAREHEQFFGPGTRLTVL.

V is TRBV19 and J is TRBJ2-1; unclear D gene. V lost 1 base and J lost 2, with 9 bases in between. The CDR3 runs to 15 residues. The germline gives CDR1 LNHDA, CDR2 SQIVND (reference sequence). CDR3 region: CASSIAPGTYNEQFF. In DNA, the CDR3 is TGTGCCAGTAGTATAGCTCCAGGAACCTACAATGAGCAGTTCTTC. The variable domain in full, with the rest retrieved from reference TRBV19 and TRBJ2-1, is DGGITQSPKYLFRKEGQNVTLSCEQNLNHDAMYWYRQDPGQGLRLIYYSQIVNDFQKGDIAEGYSVSREKKESFPLTVTSAQKNPTAFYLCASSIAPGTYNEQFFGPGTRLTVL.

The chain is built from TRBV19 and TRBJ1-1; the D gene is possibly TRBD1 (5 bases). V was cut by 3 bases and J by 1 base, with 9 bases left in between. Germline assignment: CDR1 LNHDA and CDR2 SQIVND (reference sequence). The length of the CDR3 is 14 residues. CDR3 region: CASSIPTGNTEAFF. CDR3 bases: TGTGCCAGTAGTATCCCTACAGGGAACACTGAAGCTTTCTTT.

The chain recombines TRBV5-1 with TRBJ2-5; 16 nucleotides line up with TRBD2. V was clipped by 4 bases and J by 4 bases; unmatched bases: 7. The CDR3 contains 17 residues. Germline assignment: CDR1 SGHRS and CDR2 YFSETQ. Written as DNA, the CDR3 is TGCGCCAGCAGCCCGGGACTAGCGGGGGGGCAGGGAGAGACCCAGTACTTC. This codes for CASSPGLAGGQGETQYF.

The chain combines TRBV6-2 or TRBV6-3 with TRBJ1-2, with 10 bases aligning to TRBD1. The germline V gene has CDR1 MNHEY and CDR2 SVGEGT. The CDR3 totals 17 residues. The trim removed 5 bases at V and 0 bases at J, leaving 9 bases unmatched. CDR3 DNA: TGTGCCAGCAGTCAACCGGGACAGGGGATAACTAACTATGGCTACACCTTC. Amino acids: CASSQPGQGITNYGYTF.

The V call is TRBV3-1 (or the pseudogene TRBV3-2), the J call TRBJ1-1, with 7 bases matching TRBD1. Germline V lookup: CDR1 LGHDT, CDR2 YNNKEL (reference sequence). CDR3 size: 14 residues. V lost 4 bases and J lost 5; bases outside the gene matches: 7. The CDR3 reads CASSPGQRITEAFF. For the CDR3, the DNA is TGTGCCAGCAGCCCGGGACAGAGGATTACTGAAGCTTTCTTT.

The chain is built from TRBV6-6 and TRBJ2-1, with D maybe TRBD1 (6 bases). The CDR3 spans 14 residues. V gave up 7 bases and J gave up 3 bases, with 13 bases separating them. In germline, CDR1 is MNHNY, CDR2 SVGAGI (reference sequence). The DNA of the CDR3 is TGTGCCAGCACCGAATACAGGGACTACAATGAGCAGTTCTTC. Its translation: CASTEYRDYNEQFF.

This chain uses TRBV27 with TRBJ1-2, with D maybe TRBD1 (6 bases). Trimming took off 0 bases at V and 8 bases at J, with 13 bases between the two ends. This CDR3 is 14 amino acids long. Germline values: CDR1 MNHEY, CDR2 SMNVEV (reference sequence). CDR3 sequence: CASSLSWGRKGYTF. CDR3 nucleotide sequence: TGTGCCAGCAGTTTATCGTGGGGGCGAAAAGGCTACACCTTC.

V usage is TRBV12-3 or TRBV12-4 and J usage is TRBJ1-6; D possibly corresponds to TRBD1 (6 bases). V dropped 5 bases and J dropped 14 bases, with 10 bases sitting between them. The CDR3 has 11 residues. The chain's CDR3 is CASSRQESLHF. The CDR3 DNA reads as TGTGCCAGCAGTAGACAGGAGTCCCTCCACTTT.

V usage is TRBV25-1 and J usage is TRBJ2-7; D perhaps matches TRBD2 (6 bases). CDR1 MGHDK and CDR2 SYGVNS come from the germline V gene. The CDR3 runs to 15 residues. Between the trimmed V and J ends, which lost 4 bases and 2 bases, there was a span of 15 bases. Written as DNA, the CDR3 is TGTGCCAGCAGTGCCTCCTTGGGGGGTCCCTACGAGCAGTACGTC. It codes for CASSASLGGPYEQYV.

Worth noting for this clone: It is unclear where the CDR3 begins or ends on the DNA, so no DNA is shown, and the CDR3 is as TCRdb lists it. The gene calls are TRBV19 and TRBJ1-2. The CDR3 is made up of 15 amino acids, end residues included. Germline V CDR1 and CDR2: LNHDA, SQIVND (reference sequence). CDR3 residues: CASSIDFRGSYGYTF.

Regarding this clone: The junction and the germline gene differ at one end; a read error may be behind it. The V call is TRBV5-1, the J call TRBJ1-2; D is possibly TRBD1 (6 bases). The CDR3 is 16 residues long. Germline V CDR1 and CDR2: SGHRS, YFSETQ. CDR3 nucleotide sequence: TGCGCCAGCAGTTTGGGTTTTACAGGGACCGTCTATGGCTACACCTTC. Residues: CASSLGFTGTVYGYTF.

This chain connects TRBV19 to TRBJ1-1; TRBD1 matches at 7 bases. The V and J ends lost 4 bases and 4 bases, in that order; junction bases with no gene match: 6. Germline lookup yields CDR1 LNHDA and CDR2 SQIVND (reference sequence). The CDR3 contains 14 residues. The CDR3 loop is CASSKGQLITEAFF. The CDR3 region has the DNA TGTGCCAGTAGTAAGGGACAGTTAATCACTGAAGCTTTCTTT.

The genes are TRBV6-4 and TRBJ1-2, with D possibly being TRBD1 (6 bases). Germline V gene lookup returns CDR1 MRHNA and CDR2 SNTAGT. CDR3 size: 15 residues. V lost 6 bases and J lost 0, with 14 bases in between. DNA of the CDR3: TGTGCCAGCAGCCAAGAGGGGGGGGCTAACTATGGCTACACCTTC. It specifies CASSQEGGANYGYTF.

This chain uses TRBV24-1 with TRBJ2-3, with 14 bases fitting TRBD2. Per germline, CDR1 KGHDR and CDR2 SFDVKD. This CDR3 has 16 amino acids. The trim removed 7 bases at V and 2 bases at J, leaving 4 bases unmatched. The CDR3 here is CATREGLAGDTDTQYF. CDR3 nucleotide sequence: TGTGCCACCAGGGAGGGACTAGCGGGGGACACAGATACGCAGTATTTT.

The chain carries TRBV27 and TRBJ1-2; perhaps TRBD1 as D (5 bases). The CDR3 runs to 17 residues. V was cut by 6 bases and J by 0 bases, with 20 bases left in between. Per the germline V gene, CDR1 is MNHEY and CDR2 is SMNVEV (reference sequence). CDR3 sequence reads: CASRRDVGVLPNYGYTF. The CDR3 nucleotides read TGTGCCAGCAGACGAGATGTAGGGGTCCTTCCTAACTATGGCTACACCTTC.

This chain connects TRBV10-1 to TRBJ1-5; D remains ambiguous. V gave up 2 bases and J gave up 3 bases, with 5 bases separating them. Germline values: CDR1 WNHNN, CDR2 SYGVQD (reference sequence). CDR3 length: 13 amino acids. As DNA, the CDR3 is TGCGCCAGCAGTGAGGGCCTCAATCAGCCCCAGCATTTT. Protein sequence: CASSEGLNQPQHF.

This chain links TRBV5-1 with TRBJ2-7, with 8 bases lining up with TRBD1. Per germline, CDR1 SGHRS and CDR2 YFSETQ. V was pared by 1 base and J by 2 bases, with 2 bases of the junction left unmatched. This CDR3 comprises 14 residues. As DNA, the CDR3 is TGCGCCAGCAGCTTGCTACAGGGGGCCTACGAGCAGTACTTC. Its translation is CASSLLQGAYEQYF. Based on the CDR3 plus reference TRBV5-1 and TRBJ2-7, the full variable domain is KAGVTQTPRYLIKTRGQQVTLSCSPISGHRSVSWYQQTPGQGLQFLFEYFSETQRNKGNFPGRFSGRQFSNSRSEMNVSTLELGDSALYLCASSLLQGAYEQYFGPGTRLTVT.

The gene calls are TRBV2 and TRBJ2-7; 8 bases align to TRBD1. Germline values: CDR1 SNHLY, CDR2 FYNNEI. V lost 6 bases to trimming and J lost 2 bases; unmatched junction nucleotides: 9. This CDR3 spans 15 amino acids. CDR3 amino acids: CASSPTEQGAYEQYV. DNA for the CDR3: TGTGCCAGCAGCCCGACTGAACAGGGGGCCTACGAGCAGTACGTC.

This clone occurred once. The chain recombines TRBV27 with TRBJ2-1; D is perhaps TRBD1 (5 bases). This CDR3 contains 15 residues. Germline loops: CDR1 MNHEY, CDR2 SMNVEV (reference sequence). Trimming took off 0 bases at V and 2 bases at J, with 8 bases between the two ends. The CDR3 protein is CASSLSVDTYNEQFF. The CDR3 DNA reads as TGTGCCAGCAGTTTATCAGTGGACACCTACAATGAGCAGTTCTTC.

This chain links TRBV5-8 with TRBJ1-3, with D perhaps matching TRBD1 (6 bases). V lost 6 bases and J 3 bases, leaving 13 bases between the germline ends. This CDR3 comprises 14 residues. Germline CDR1 SGHTS, CDR2 YDEGEE. The CDR3 DNA follows: TGTGCCAGCAACCACCGAGGGGGTGGAAACACCATATATTTT. It yields the protein CASNHRGGGNTIYF.